This T cell receptor (beta chain) was sequenced during a study of a mutant IDH1 vaccine in newly diagnosed glioma. Across the whole study: Most had both radiotherapy and temozolomide beforehand; others had only one. Study-level results: Immune responses arising from the vaccine appeared in approximately 93% of patients.

TCRdb's copy holds only in-frame clones and misses some; the assay was immunoSEQ multiplex PCR. The repertoire holds about 54,000 clones, approximately 81% seen once, with about 3.4% in the top ten. Notes on this clone: The antigen remains undetermined.

The sample's time point: week 5, during vaccination. The vaccine gave 300 ug of a 20-mer mutant IDH1 peptide subcutaneously per dose. V lost 5 bases, J lost 9 bases, and 15 bases lay in between. This CDR3 contains 13 residues. Germline-derived CDR1 and CDR2 are SGHRS and YFSETQ. The sequence was obtained from a man aged 25-40 years with glioma. V and J are TRBV5-1 and TRBJ2-1, with TRBD1 as a possible D gene (6 bases). The sample here was PBMCs, taken from a glioma patient whose treatment included an IDH1 peptide vaccine. The chain's CDR3 is CASSIMRGSEQFF. DNA of the CDR3: TGCGCCAGCAGTATCATGAGGGGGAGTGAGCAGTTCTTC. The variable domain in full, completed from reference TRBV5-1 and TRBJ2-1, reads KAGVTQTPRYLIKTRGQQVTLSCSPISGHRSVSWYQQTPGQGLQFLFEYFSETQRNKGNFPGRFSGRQFSNSRSEMNVSTLELGDSALYLCASSIMRGSEQFFGPGTRLTVL.